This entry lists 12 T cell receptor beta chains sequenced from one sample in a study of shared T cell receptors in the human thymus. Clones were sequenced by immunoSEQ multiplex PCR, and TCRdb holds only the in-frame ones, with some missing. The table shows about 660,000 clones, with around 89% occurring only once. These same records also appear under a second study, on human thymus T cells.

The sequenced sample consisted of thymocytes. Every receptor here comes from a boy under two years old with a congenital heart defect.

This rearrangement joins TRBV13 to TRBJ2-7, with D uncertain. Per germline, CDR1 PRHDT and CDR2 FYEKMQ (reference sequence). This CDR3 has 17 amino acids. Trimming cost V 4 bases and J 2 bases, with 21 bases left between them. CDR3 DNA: TGTGCCAGCAGCTCACGGCCTTCTACGGGTAGTGCCTACGAGCAGTACTTC. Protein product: CASSSRPSTGSAYEQYF.

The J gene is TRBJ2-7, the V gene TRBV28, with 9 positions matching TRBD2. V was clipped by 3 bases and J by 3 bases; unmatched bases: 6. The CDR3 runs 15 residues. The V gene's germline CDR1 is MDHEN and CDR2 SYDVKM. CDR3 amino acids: CASSFRREGRYEQYF. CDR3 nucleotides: TGTGCCAGCAGTTTTCGGCGGGAGGGCCGCTACGAGCAGTACTTC.

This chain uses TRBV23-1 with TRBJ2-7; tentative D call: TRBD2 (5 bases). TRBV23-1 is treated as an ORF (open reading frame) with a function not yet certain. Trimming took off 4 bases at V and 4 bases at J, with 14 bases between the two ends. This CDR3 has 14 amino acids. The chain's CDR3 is CASSPKEGNYEQYF. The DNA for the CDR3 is TGCGCCAGCAGTCCTAAAGAGGGCAATTACGAGCAGTACTTC.

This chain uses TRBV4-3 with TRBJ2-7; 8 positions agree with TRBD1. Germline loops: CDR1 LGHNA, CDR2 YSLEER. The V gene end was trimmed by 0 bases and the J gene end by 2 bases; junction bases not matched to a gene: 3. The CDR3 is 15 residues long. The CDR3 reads CASSQDRDRPYEQYF. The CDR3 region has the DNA TGCGCCAGCAGCCAAGATCGGGACAGGCCCTACGAGCAGTACTTC.

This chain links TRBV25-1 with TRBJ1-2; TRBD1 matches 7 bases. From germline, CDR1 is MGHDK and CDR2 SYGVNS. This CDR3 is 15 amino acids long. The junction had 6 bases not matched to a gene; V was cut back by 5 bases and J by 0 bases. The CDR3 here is CASSPGTVPNYGYTF. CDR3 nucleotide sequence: TGTGCCAGCAGTCCAGGGACAGTTCCTAACTATGGCTACACCTTC.

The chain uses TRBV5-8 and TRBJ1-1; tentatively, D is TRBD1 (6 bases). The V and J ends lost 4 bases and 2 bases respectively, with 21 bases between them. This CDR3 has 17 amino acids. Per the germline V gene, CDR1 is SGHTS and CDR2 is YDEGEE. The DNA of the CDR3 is TGTGCCAGCAGCCCTATCTCGCTGCGGGGGCCTAACACTGAAGCTTTCTTT. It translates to CASSPISLRGPNTEAFF.

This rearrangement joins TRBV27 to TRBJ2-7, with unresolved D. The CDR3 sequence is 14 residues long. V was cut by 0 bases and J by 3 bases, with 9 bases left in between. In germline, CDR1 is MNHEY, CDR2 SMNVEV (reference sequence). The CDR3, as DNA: TGTGCCAGCAGTTTATCTCCCTCTTTCTACGAGCAGTACTTC. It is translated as CASSLSPSFYEQYF.

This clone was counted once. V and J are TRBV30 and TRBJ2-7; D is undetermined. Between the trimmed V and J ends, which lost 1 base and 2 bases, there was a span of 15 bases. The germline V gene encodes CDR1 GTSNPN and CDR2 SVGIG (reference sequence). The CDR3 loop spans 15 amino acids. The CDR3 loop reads CAWSAPRLRTYEQYF. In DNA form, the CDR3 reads TGTGCCTGGAGTGCCCCCCGATTGCGCACCTACGAGCAGTACTTC.

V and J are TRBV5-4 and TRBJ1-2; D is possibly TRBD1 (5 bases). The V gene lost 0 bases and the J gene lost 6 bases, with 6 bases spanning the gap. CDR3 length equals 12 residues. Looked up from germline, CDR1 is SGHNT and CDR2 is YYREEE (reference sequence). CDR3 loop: CASSLDRHGYTF. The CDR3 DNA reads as TGTGCCAGCAGCTTGGACAGGCATGGCTACACCTTC.

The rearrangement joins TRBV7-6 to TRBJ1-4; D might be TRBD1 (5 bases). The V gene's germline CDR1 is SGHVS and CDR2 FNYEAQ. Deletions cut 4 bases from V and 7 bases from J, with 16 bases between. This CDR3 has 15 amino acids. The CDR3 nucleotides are TGTGCCAGCAGCTCGATCCGGGGGGTGGTTGAAAAACTGTTTTTT. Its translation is CASSSIRGVVEKLFF.

The CDR3 bases are TGTGCCAGTAGCGACCGGGGGGGCGGAGAGACCCAGTACTTC. It yields the protein CASSDRGGGETQYF. The J gene is TRBJ2-5, the V gene TRBV19; TRBD2 aligns across 8 bases. CDR3 size: 14 residues. Germline V gene sequence: CDR1 LNHDA, CDR2 SQIVND (reference sequence). Unmatched junction bases numbered 7, after V lost 6 bases and J lost 4 bases.

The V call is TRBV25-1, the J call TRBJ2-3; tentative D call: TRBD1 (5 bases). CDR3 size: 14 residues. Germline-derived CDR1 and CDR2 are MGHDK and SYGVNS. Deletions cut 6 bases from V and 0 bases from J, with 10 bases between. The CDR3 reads CASSRQGSTDTQYF. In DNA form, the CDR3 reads TGTGCCAGCAGCCGTCAGGGCAGCACAGATACGCAGTATTTT.